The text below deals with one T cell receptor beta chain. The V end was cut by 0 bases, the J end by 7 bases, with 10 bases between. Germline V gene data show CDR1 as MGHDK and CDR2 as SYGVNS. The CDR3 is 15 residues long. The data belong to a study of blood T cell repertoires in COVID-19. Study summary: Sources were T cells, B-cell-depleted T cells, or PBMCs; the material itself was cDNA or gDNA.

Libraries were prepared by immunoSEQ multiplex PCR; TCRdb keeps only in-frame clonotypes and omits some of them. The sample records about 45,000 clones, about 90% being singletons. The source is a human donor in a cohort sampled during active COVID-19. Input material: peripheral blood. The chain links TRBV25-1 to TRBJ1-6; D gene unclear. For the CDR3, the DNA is TGTGCCAGCAGTGAATACCGCGGGGTGAATTCACCCCTCCACTTT. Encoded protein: CASSEYRGVNSPLHF. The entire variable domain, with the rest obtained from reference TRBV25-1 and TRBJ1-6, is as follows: EADIYQTPRYLVIGTGKKITLECSQTMGHDKMYWYQQDPGMELHLIHYSYGVNSTEKGDLSSESTVSRIRTEHFPLTLESARPSHTSQYLCASSEYRGVNSPLHFGNGTRLTVT.